The 10 T cell receptor beta chains given below trace back to one sample, sequenced in a study of prognosis after radiotherapy for stage I lung cancer. Amplification of TCR beta CDR3 from genomic DNA used two-round multiplex PCR. Primers specific to each TRBV and TRBJ gene drove first-round PCR. TCRdb itself ran the multiplex PCR reads through MiXCR, one entry per CDR3 protein. This table has 8,500 to 13,000 distinct CDR3 sequences, roughly half appearing once. The sample in question was PBMCs, obtained before or after stereotactic body radiation therapy (not recorded which). These receptors came from a donor over 45 with non-small cell lung cancer.

V usage is TRBV6-2 or TRBV6-3 and J usage is TRBJ2-1; 7 bases are shared with TRBD2. Germline loops: CDR1 MNHEY, CDR2 SVGEGT. V lost 5 bases, J lost 7 bases, and 14 bases stayed unmatched. The CDR3 runs 16 residues. CDR3 DNA sequence: TGTGCCAGCAGTGAACGGGAGGCAGGGAGGGCGAATGAGCAGTTCTTC. Translated: CASSEREAGRANEQFF.

A note on this clonotype: The junction does not match germline at one end; this may be a read error. The chain's CDR3 is CDSRREPQGHYGYTF. CDR3 nucleotide sequence: TGTGACAGCAGGCGCGAACCACAGGGCCACTATGGCTACACCTTC. This chain connects TRBV6-2 or TRBV6-3 to TRBJ1-2; TRBD1 might be the D (6 bases). This CDR3 has 15 amino acids. Looked up from germline, CDR1 is MNHEY and CDR2 is SVGEGT.

The chain carries TRBV7-2 and TRBJ2-7; D unclear. The germline V gene has CDR1 SGHTA and CDR2 FQGNSA. The CDR3 has 11 amino acids. V lost 5 bases and J lost 7, with 9 bases in between. This CDR3 reads CASSTMGEQYF. CDR3 DNA: TGTGCCAGCAGCACGATGGGGGAGCAGTACTTC.

The table lists this clonotype with many counts. The chain couples TRBV9 to TRBJ2-1; perhaps TRBD2 as D (5 bases). Trimming left V 4 bases short and J 10 bases short, with 15 bases between. CDR1 and CDR2 (germline): SGDLS, YYNGEE. The CDR3 loop spans 13 amino acids. The CDR3 bases are TGTGCCAGCAGCATAGGTCTAGCTGGCGAGCAGTTCTTC. Translating gives CASSIGLAGEQFF.

This clonotype was counted at least ten times. This chain uses TRBV11-3 with TRBJ1-1; a possible D gene is TRBD1 (5 bases). This CDR3 comprises 11 residues. Trimming took 2 bases from V and 10 from J, leaving 8 bases between them. Germline CDR1 is SGHNT and CDR2 is YENEEA. The CDR3 protein is CASSLSGVAFF. CDR3 in DNA: TGTGCCAGCAGCTTATCGGGGGTAGCTTTCTTT.

The rearrangement joins TRBV6-2 or TRBV6-3 to TRBJ1-3; D might be TRBD1 (6 bases). Germline V gene lookup returns CDR1 MNHEY and CDR2 SVGEGT. V lost 8 bases, J lost 1 base, and 6 bases lay in between. CDR3 size: 12 residues. CDR3 residues: CASGQSGNTIYF. The CDR3 DNA is TGTGCCAGCGGACAGTCTGGAAACACCATATATTTT.

This rearrangement joins TRBV12-3 or TRBV12-4 to TRBJ2-2; the D call may be TRBD1 or TRBD2 (5 bases each). The V gene lost 11 bases and the J gene lost 5 bases, with 18 bases spanning the gap. The CDR3 covers 14 residues. The CDR3 here is CACLGECRTGELFF. The CDR3 bases are TGTGCCTGTCTGGGGGAGTGCCGGACCGGGGAGCTGTTTTTT.

This chain connects TRBV6-4 to TRBJ2-2; 9 positions match TRBD2. V was pared by 7 bases and J by 6 bases, with 9 bases of the junction left unmatched. Per germline, CDR1 MRHNA and CDR2 SNTAGT. The CDR3 runs to 15 residues. The CDR3 protein is CASTLRAGGAGELFF. In DNA, the CDR3 is TGTGCCAGCACCCTCCGGGCGGGGGGGGCCGGGGAGCTGTTTTTT.

Judged by abundance, this clonotype is medium-sized. The CDR3 bases are TGTGCCAGCAGTGCCGACAGGGTCGGCACTGAAGCTTTCTTT. This gives the protein CASSADRVGTEAFF. V is TRBV25-1 and J is TRBJ1-1, with 7 bases lining up with TRBD1. Looked up from germline, CDR1 is MGHDK and CDR2 is SYGVNS. J gave up 4 bases and V 4 bases, and 6 bases lay outside the gene matches. The CDR3 has 14 amino acids.

The V and J genes are TRBV6-1 and TRBJ1-1; 9 bases agree with TRBD1. The CDR3 runs to 15 residues. Germline CDR1 and CDR2: MNHNS and SASEGT. V lost 3 bases and J lost 0; bases outside the gene matches: 2. CDR3 residues: CASSDGQGLNTEAFF. In DNA form, the CDR3 reads TGTGCCAGCAGTGATGGACAGGGGTTGAACACTGAAGCTTTCTTT.